This is a list of T cell receptor beta chains from one sample in a study of blood T cell repertoires in COVID-19. Sequencing used immunoSEQ multiplex PCR; TCRdb keeps in-frame clones, though not all of them. Of some 60,000 clones listed, about 88% are singletons. The sequencing sample was made of peripheral blood. Every receptor here comes from a man between 65 and 79 years old with acute or convalescent COVID-19. Both conserved end residues are part of each CDR3. The D gene is left open where the match is weak. The size entry is marked missing in some rows and otherwise reads once, few, many or a size class.

J gene | V gene | D gene | clone size | CDR3 DNA | CDR3 protein
TRBJ2-2 | TRBV7-2 | . | once | TGTGCCAGCAGCATACACACGAACACCGGGGAGCTGTTTTTT | CASSIHTNTGELFF
TRBJ1-1 | TRBV25-1 | . | . | TGTGCCAGCAGTGAAGCCGCGACTGAAGCTTTCTTT | CASSEAATEAFF
TRBJ1-4 | TRBV5-1 | . | few | TGCGCCACCAAGAGATCAGCGGGGGAAAAACTGTTTTTT | CATKRSAGEKLFF
TRBJ1-2 | TRBV5-1 | . | . | TGCGCCAGCAGCTTGGGCGACAGGCCTTATGGCTACACCTTC | CASSLGDRPYGYTF
TRBJ2-7 | TRBV2 | TRBD2 | many | TGTGCCAGCAAGAGGACTAGCGGGGTCCTAATTCCCCTCGAGCAGTACTTC | CASKRTSGVLIPLEQYF
TRBJ1-2 | TRBV18 | . | once | TGTGCCAGCTCAGCAGAATATGGCTACACCTTC | CASSAEYGYTF
TRBJ2-2 | TRBV3-1/TRBV3-2 | TRBD2 | . | TGTGCCAGCAGCCGAGTAGCGGGAGGGCCTCAGAGGGAGCTGTTTTTT | CASSRVAGGPQRELFF
TRBJ2-3 | TRBV18 | TRBD2 | . | TGTGCCAGCTCACCAGGACTAGCGGGAGGAGGAGGGGCAGATACGCAGTATTTT | CASSPGLAGGGGADTQYF
TRBJ2-5 | TRBV6-5 | . | once | TGTGCCAGCAGTTACCGGGGGTGGGAGACCCAGTACTTC | CASSYRGWETQYF
TRBJ2-5 | TRBV30 | . | . | TGTGCCTGGAGAGTTAGACAAGAGACCCAGTACTTC | CAWRVRQETQYF
TRBJ2-2 | TRBV10-3 | TRBD1 | . | TGTGCCATCAGTCTGGGGACAGGACACACCGGGGAGCTGTTTTTT | CAISLGTGHTGELFF
TRBJ2-5 | TRBV5-4 | . | . | TGTGCCTTTGCTTGGCCCGAACAGACCCAGTACTTC | CAFAWPEQTQYF
TRBJ1-1 | TRBV6-1 | . | . | TGTGCCAGCAGTGAATGGGGGGGGAACACTGAAGCTTTCTTT | CASSEWGGNTEAFF
TRBJ2-7 | TRBV18 | TRBD2 | . | TGTGCCAGCTCACCAAGTGGGGAGGGTGCCGAGCAGTACTTC | CASSPSGEGAEQYF
TRBJ2-3 | TRBV13 | TRBD2 | . | TGTGCCAGCAGCTTCCCAGCGGGAGGCACAGATACGCAGTATTTT | CASSFPAGGTDTQYF
TRBJ1-2 | TRBV6-5 | TRBD1 | . | TGTGCCAGCAGCCGAGGGACAGTCCCTAACTATGGCTACACCTTC | CASSRGTVPNYGYTF
TRBJ1-2 | TRBV2 | . | . | TGTGCCAGCAGTGAAGCCAGTGCAGACTATGGCTACACCTTC | CASSEASADYGYTF
TRBJ2-1 | TRBV9 | TRBD2 | few | TGTGCCAGCAGCGGACTAGCGGGAGGGAGTGAGCAGTTCTTC | CASSGLAGGSEQFF
TRBJ2-7 | TRBV11-2 | . | . | TGTGCCAGCAGCCCTAGGGGCTCCTACGAGCAGTACTTC | CASSPRGSYEQYF
TRBJ1-6 | TRBV19 | . | . | TGTGCCAGTAGTATTGCCAAGTTACTGCCACCCCTCCACTTT | CASSIAKLLPPLHF
TRBJ2-1 | TRBV10-3 | TRBD1 | few | TGTGCCATCAGTGAGGGGACAGGACTGATCAATGAGCAGTTCTTC | CAISEGTGLINEQFF
TRBJ1-4 | TRBV27 | TRBD1 | . | TGTGCCAGCAGTTTAATCCCAGGGGGCCGTGAAAAACTGTTTTTT | CASSLIPGGREKLFF
TRBJ2-3 | TRBV7-3 | . | . | TGTGCCAGCAGCCCGACTAGTACCACAGATACGCAGTATTTT | CASSPTSTTDTQYF
TRBJ2-5 | TRBV7-9 | . | . | TGTGCCAGCAGCTCCGACCGGGACTTATACCAAGAGACCCAGTACTTC | CASSSDRDLYQETQYF
TRBJ2-5 | TRBV29-1 | TRBD1 | . | TGCAGCGCCGGTGCGACAGGGAGCAGCGAGACCCAGTACTTC | CSAGATGSSETQYF
TRBJ1-1 | TRBV5-8 | TRBD1 | . | TGTGCCAGCAGCCGCCTAACAGGGGTCACTGAAGCTTTCTTT | CASSRLTGVTEAFF
TRBJ1-1 | TRBV5-1 | TRBD1 | few | TGCGCCAGCAGCCCGGGACAGGTGAACACTGAAGCTTTCTTT | CASSPGQVNTEAFF
TRBJ2-2 | TRBV6-2/TRBV6-3 | TRBD1 | . | TGTGCCAGCAGTCCCCGGACAGGGACCGGGGAGCTGTTTTTT | CASSPRTGTGELFF
TRBJ1-5 | TRBV24-1 | . | . | TGTGCCACCAAGGGGAGGGAGGATCAGCCCCAGCATTTT | CATKGREDQPQHF
TRBJ2-3 | TRBV3-1/TRBV3-2 | TRBD2 | . | TGTGCCAGCAGCCCGGGGGGGCTCGGCACAGATACGCAGTATTTT | CASSPGGLGTDTQYF
TRBJ2-3 | TRBV11-1 | . | . | TGTGCCAGCAGGGACAGAAGACGACTTGAGGATACGCAGTATTTT | CASRDRRRLEDTQYF
TRBJ1-3 | TRBV5-8 | . | . | TGTGCCAGCAGCTTGGAAGACAGGAACTCTGGAAACACCATATATTTT | CASSLEDRNSGNTIYF
TRBJ1-2 | TRBV6-9 | . | . | TGTGCCAGCAGCGGCCAGGGTGATGGCTACACCTTC | CASSGQGDGYTF
TRBJ2-3 | TRBV10-3 | TRBD1 | . | TGTGCCATCAGGCCCCCAGGGGGCACGGAAGATACGCAGTATTTT | CAIRPPGGTEDTQYF
TRBJ2-1 | TRBV9 | TRBD2 | . | TGTGCCAGCAGCGATAGCGGGAGCACATACAATGAGCAGTTCTTC | CASSDSGSTYNEQFF
TRBJ2-7 | TRBV28 | . | few | TGTGCCAGCAGTTCTACCTACGAGCAGTACTTC | CASSSTYEQYF
TRBJ2-7 | TRBV27 | TRBD1 | . | TGTGCCAGCGGAAAGTCAGACAGGGTACCCTACGAGCAGTACTTC | CASGKSDRVPYEQYF
TRBJ2-7 | TRBV5-1 | . | few | TGCGCCAGCAGTCCCCCGGGGTACGAGCAGTACTTC | CASSPPGYEQYF
TRBJ2-3 | TRBV6-4 | . | . | TGTGCCAGCAGAGAGTTCTCTAGCACAGATACGCAGTATTTT | CASREFSSTDTQYF
TRBJ2-1 | TRBV27 | TRBD2 | . | TGTGCCAGCAGTATTAGCGGGAGTTTATACAATGAGCAGTTCTTC | CASSISGSLYNEQFF
TRBJ1-6 | TRBV6-5 | . | once | TGTGCCAGCCCCGGGGAGGTGTTGTGTTCACCCCTCCACTTT | CASPGEVLCSPLHF
TRBJ1-1 | TRBV19 | . | . | TGTGCCGCCAACCCAGGGGCTGGTGAAGCTTTCTTT | CAANPGAGEAFF
TRBJ1-2 | TRBV6-6 | . | . | TGTGCCAGCAGTTATTTCGAGGCCCCTAACTATGGCTACACCTTC | CASSYFEAPNYGYTF
TRBJ2-7 | TRBV6-2/TRBV6-3 | TRBD1 | . | TGTGCCAGCAGTTACTTTCAGGGGGCTGTTATGGGCGAGCAGTACTTC | CASSYFQGAVMGEQYF
TRBJ1-2 | TRBV3-1/TRBV3-2 | TRBD1 | few | TGTGCCAGCAGCCAACGACAGGGAAGTGTCTATGGCTACACCTTC | CASSQRQGSVYGYTF
TRBJ2-1 | TRBV6-6 | . | few | TGTGCCTCGGGAAGGACGATCGACAATGAGCAGTTCTTC | CASGRTIDNEQFF
TRBJ2-4 | TRBV25-1 | . | . | TGTGCCAGCAGTGAACGGGGGAGAGCCAAAAACATTCAGTACTTC | CASSERGRAKNIQYF
TRBJ1-3 | TRBV6-5 | TRBD1 | . | TGTGCCAGCAGATCGGACAGGGGACCTGGAAACACCATATATTTT | CASRSDRGPGNTIYF
TRBJ1-5 | TRBV6-2/TRBV6-3 | TRBD1 | . | TGTGCCAGCAGCCCCGGACAGGGCAATCAGCCCCAGCATTTT | CASSPGQGNQPQHF
TRBJ2-1 | TRBV24-1 | . | few | TGTGCCACCAGTGATACCACAGAGTACAATGAGCAGTTCTTC | CATSDTTEYNEQFF
TRBJ1-5 | TRBV10-3 | TRBD1 | . | TGTGCCACCGACAGGGGACGCAATCAGCCCCAGCATTTT | CATDRGRNQPQHF
TRBJ2-7 | TRBV28 | . | . | TGTGCCAGCAGAATACATTACGAGCAGTACTTC | CASRIHYEQYF
TRBJ2-7 | TRBV11-1 | . | few | TGTGCCAGCAGCTTATCGGAGCCCTACGAGCAGTACTTC | CASSLSEPYEQYF
TRBJ2-1 | TRBV5-1 | TRBD2 | . | TGCGCCAGCAGCCCCCGACTAGCGGGTGTTGGTCAGTTCTTC | CASSPRLAGVGQFF
TRBJ1-1 | TRBV3-1/TRBV3-2 | . | . | TGTGCCAGCAGCCCCCATGGACAGAAGAACACTGAAGCTTTCTTT | CASSPHGQKNTEAFF
TRBJ1-4 | TRBV6-5 | . | . | TGTGCCAGCAGCCTTCCGGAGGCTAATGAAAAACTGTTTTTT | CASSLPEANEKLFF